These 3 T cell receptor beta chains were sequenced from one sample in a study of beta chain features in type 1 diabetes. Notes on the study in general: Shorter TCRB CDR3s, moderately but significantly so, marked every one of the four CD4+ subsets in Type 1 diabetes patients.

No antigen is known for these receptors. The study reverse transcribed the entire isolated RNA, so it sequenced expressed TCRB transcripts. Libraries were prepared by immunoSEQ multiplex PCR; TCRdb keeps only in-frame clonotypes and omits some of them. The sample has around 260,000 clones, just over 20% seen once. Input material: naive CD4+ T cells from blood. These receptors originate from a woman aged 40 to 55 with type 1 diabetes.

The chain is built from TRBV5-4 and TRBJ1-5; 7 bases are a match to TRBD1. CDR1 and CDR2 from the germline V gene are SGHNT and YYREEE (reference sequence). Trimming removed 0 bases from V and 7 bases from J; junction bases left unmatched: 4. CDR3 length: 14 amino acids. The CDR3 loop reads CASSLEGAQQPQHF. CDR3 nucleotides: TGTGCCAGCAGCTTGGAGGGGGCACAGCAGCCCCAGCATTTT.

V and J are TRBV5-1 and TRBJ2-3, with D unclear. Per the germline V gene, CDR1 is SGHRS and CDR2 is YFSETQ. Trimming removed 0 bases from V and 5 bases from J, with 13 bases in between. The CDR3 runs to 15 residues. The CDR3: CASSLGLDPGDTQYF. The DNA of the CDR3 is TGCGCCAGCAGCTTGGGCCTAGATCCGGGAGATACGCAGTATTTT.

The chain links TRBV5-1 to TRBJ2-7; 9 bases fit TRBD1. This CDR3 contains 13 residues. V dropped 5 bases and J dropped 1; count of bases not matched to a gene: 1. CDR1 is SGHRS, CDR2 YFSETQ, per germline. In DNA form, the CDR3 reads TGCGCCAGCAGGGGGACAGGGTCCTACGAGCAGTACTTC. This sequence encodes CASRGTGSYEQYF.